The next 26 T cell receptor beta chains were all read from a single sample in a study of T cell responses to AZD1222 COVID-19 vaccine. Profiling relied on immunoSEQ multiplex PCR, and the TCRdb table lists in-frame clones only, not all of them. Altogether about 140,000 clones are present, approximately 93% being singletons, with the ten largest covering more than 0.7%. This specimen consisted of peripheral blood, obtained on day 0 of MenACWY control vaccination. Every receptor here comes from an adult in good health.

This chain connects TRBV28 to TRBJ1-2; 7 nucleotides line up with TRBD1. Per germline, CDR1 MDHEN and CDR2 SYDVKM. Unmatched junction bases numbered 9, after V lost 4 bases and J lost 1 base. The CDR3 contains 16 residues. The chain's CDR3 is CASSSEPGGNNYGYTF. DNA of the CDR3: TGTGCCAGCAGTTCGGAACCAGGGGGTAATAACTATGGCTACACCTTC.

The CDR3 loop is CASSPDGDRNYGYTF. The CDR3 DNA reads as TGCGCCAGCAGCCCCGACGGGGACAGAAACTATGGCTACACCTTC. V gene TRBV4-3 combines with J gene TRBJ1-2; 7 bases line up with TRBD1. Germline V gene lookup returns CDR1 LGHNA and CDR2 YSLEER. The CDR3 loop spans 15 amino acids. The V and J ends lost 4 bases and 2 bases, in that order; junction bases with no gene match: 7.

The genes are TRBV25-1 and TRBJ1-2; unclear D gene. Germline V lookup: CDR1 MGHDK, CDR2 SYGVNS. Trimming cost V 7 bases and J 6 bases, with 18 bases left between them. CDR3 length: 14 amino acids. As DNA, the CDR3 is TGTGCCAGCATGGACCCCGGGAGGTGGGATGGCTACACCTTC. Its protein is CASMDPGRWDGYTF.

The chain is built from TRBV5-4 and TRBJ2-7, with D perhaps TRBD1 or TRBD2 (5 bases each). V was trimmed by 4 bases and J by 4 bases, leaving 18 bases between them. Germline V gene lookup returns CDR1 SGHNT and CDR2 YYREEE (reference sequence). This CDR3 spans 15 amino acids. The CDR3 is CASSPVGDAPYEQYF. CDR3 nucleotides: TGTGCCAGCAGCCCCGTCGGGGACGCCCCTTACGAGCAGTACTTC.

CDR3 sequence reads: CASSPGQSYGYTF. The CDR3 bases are TGTGCCAGCAGTCCGGGACAGAGCTATGGCTACACCTTC. V usage is TRBV5-6 and J usage is TRBJ1-2, with 7 bases aligning to TRBD1. Germline assignment: CDR1 SGHDT and CDR2 YYEEEE. With V trimmed by 5 bases and J by 4 bases, 5 bases remained unmatched. There are 13 residues in the CDR3.

This rearrangement joins TRBV2 to TRBJ2-3; no reliable D call. The CDR3 runs to 11 residues. From germline, CDR1 is SNHLY and CDR2 FYNNEI. V was clipped by 5 bases and J by 3 bases, with 3 bases between them. CDR3 amino acids: CASSMTDTQYF. The CDR3 DNA follows: TGTGCCAGCAGTATGACAGATACGCAGTATTTT.

Turning to this clone: Mismatch with germline at one junction end may stem from a read error. The chain employs TRBV6-2 or TRBV6-3 and TRBJ1-1; D unresolved. The CDR3 is 12 residues long. Per the germline V gene, CDR1 is MNHEY and CDR2 is SVGEGT. The CDR3 DNA is TGTGCCAGTAGTTACTCGAGAGGTGAAGCTTTCTTT. As protein: CASSYSRGEAFF.

This chain joins TRBV9 and TRBJ1-4, with D possibly TRBD1 on 5 matching bases. The germline V gene has CDR1 SGDLS and CDR2 YYNGEE. V lost 1 base to trimming and J lost 8 bases, with 15 bases between them. The length of the CDR3 is 15 residues. As DNA, the CDR3 is TGTGCCAGCAGCGTATCGGCAGGGATGGGGGAAAAACTGTTTTTT. Its translation: CASSVSAGMGEKLFF.

V is TRBV2 and J is TRBJ1-2, with 8 bases matching TRBD1. The V and J ends lost 7 bases and 2 bases, in that order; junction bases with no gene match: 6. CDR1 is SNHLY, CDR2 FYNNEI, per germline. The CDR3 consists of 14 residues. CDR3 DNA sequence: TGTGCCAGCACCCCGGGACAGGAGAACTATGGCTACACCTTC. Its protein product is CASTPGQENYGYTF. Drawing the rest from reference TRBV2 and TRBJ1-2, the complete variable domain is EPEVTQTPSHQVTQMGQEVILRCVPISNHLYFYWYRQILGQKVEFLVSFYNNEISEKSEIFDDQFSVERPDGSNFTLKIRSTKLEDSAMYFCASTPGQENYGYTFGSGTRLTVV.

The chain couples TRBV5-1 to TRBJ2-5; no definite D call. V lost 0 bases, J lost 0 bases, and 6 bases lay in between. This CDR3 comprises 14 residues. Germline CDR1 and CDR2: SGHRS and YFSETQ. This CDR3 reads CASSLESNQETQYF. CDR3 DNA sequence: TGCGCCAGCAGCTTGGAAAGCAACCAAGAGACCCAGTACTTC.

V gene TRBV15 combines with J gene TRBJ1-2; 8 nucleotides line up with TRBD1. The CDR3 is made up of 15 amino acids. Germline trimming cut 4 bases from V and 4 bases from J; bases unmatched to any gene: 8. Per germline, CDR1 LNHNV and CDR2 YYDKDF (reference sequence). The CDR3 nucleotides read TGTGCCACCAGCATAAACCAGGGGGCGGGCTATGGCTACACCTTC. Residues: CATSINQGAGYGYTF. Combining the CDR3 with reference TRBV15 and TRBJ1-2 gives the whole variable domain DAMVIQNPRYQVTQFGKPVTLSCSQTLNHNVMYWYQQKSSQAPKLLFHYYDKDFNNEADTPDNFQSRRPNTSFCFLDIRSPGLGDTAMYLCATSINQGAGYGYTFGSGTRLTVV.

The chain has TRBV9 and TRBJ2-2, with 7 nucleotides matching TRBD1. Germline V CDR1 and CDR2: SGDLS, YYNGEE. J gave up 0 bases and V 3 bases, and 2 bases lay outside the gene matches. This CDR3 is built from 15 residues. For the CDR3, the DNA is TGTGCCAGCAGCGAACAGGGGACGAACACCGGGGAGCTGTTTTTT. Encoded protein: CASSEQGTNTGELFF.

J is TRBJ2-7 and V is TRBV21-1; the table's TRBD1 call for D was not verified on the DNA. TRBV21-1 is reported as a pseudogene. CDR3 length: 8 residues. CDR3 DNA: TGTGCCCCCAGTGAGCAGTACTTC. Its protein is CAPSEQYF.

This chain joins TRBV19 and TRBJ1-2; TRBD1 is a possible D gene (5 bases). The CDR3 spans 16 residues. The V gene lost 5 bases and the J gene lost 0 bases, with 16 bases spanning the gap. The V gene's germline CDR1 is LNHDA and CDR2 SQIVND (reference sequence). The CDR3 spells CASSAPPGRSNYGYTF. The DNA for the CDR3 is TGTGCCAGTAGTGCACCACCGGGACGGTCTAACTATGGCTACACCTTC.

The chain recombines TRBV2 with TRBJ1-2; tentatively, D is TRBD1 (6 bases). V gave up 7 bases and J gave up 5 bases, with 8 bases separating them. CDR1 SNHLY and CDR2 FYNNEI come from the germline V gene. The CDR3 length is 11 residues. CDR3 sequence reads: CASMQGYGYTF. For the CDR3, the DNA is TGTGCCAGCATGCAGGGGTATGGCTACACCTTC.

The gene calls are TRBV3-1 (or the pseudogene TRBV3-2) and TRBJ2-2; D not resolved. The V end lost 4 bases, the J end lost 7 bases, and 16 bases lay between the germline ends. Germline V gene lookup returns CDR1 LGHDT and CDR2 YNNKEL (reference sequence). The CDR3 is 15 residues long. DNA of the CDR3: TGTGCCAGCAGCCCTGAGGTGGGGATCGGCGGGGAGCTGTTTTTT. Amino acid sequence: CASSPEVGIGGELFF.

The rearrangement joins TRBV7-4 to TRBJ1-5; D unclear. Trimming pared 2 bases from V and 3 bases from J, leaving 14 bases between. Per the germline V gene, CDR1 is SGHVT and CDR2 is SQSDAQ. This CDR3 spans 16 amino acids. The CDR3 DNA reads as TGTGCCAGCAGCTTAAAATTAGACTTCAACAATCAGCCCCAGCATTTT. It codes for CASSLKLDFNNQPQHF.

This chain connects TRBV28 to TRBJ1-5; a weak D match, TRBD1 (5 bases). The CDR3 runs to 14 residues. V was shortened by 5 bases and J by 6 bases, with 14 bases between the two germline ends. Germline V gives CDR1 MDHEN, CDR2 SYDVKM. In nucleotides, the CDR3 is TGTGCCAGCAGTGAAGCAGGGACGGGTCAGCCCCAGCATTTT. Its translation is CASSEAGTGQPQHF.

This chain joins TRBV30 and TRBJ1-2, with a weak D call TRBD1 (6 bases). V shed 3 bases and J shed 6 bases, with 14 bases lying between them. CDR1 GTSNPN and CDR2 SVGIG come from the germline V gene (reference sequence). This CDR3 contains 13 residues. CDR3 bases: TGTGCCTGGAGGGGGGTGGGGGCGCATGGCTACACCTTC. This encodes CAWRGVGAHGYTF.

The CDR3 loop reads CASSKTTGAGTGEQFF. The CDR3 DNA is TGCGCCAGCAGCAAAACGACAGGGGCGGGAACAGGTGAGCAGTTCTTC. V is TRBV5-1 and J is TRBJ2-1, with 8 bases aligning to TRBD1. Germline-derived CDR1 and CDR2 are SGHRS and YFSETQ. The junction had 15 bases not matched to a gene; V was cut back by 4 bases and J by 9 bases. The CDR3 consists of 16 residues.

The chain carries TRBV2 and TRBJ1-2; D is undetermined. V gave up 8 bases and J gave up 4 bases, with 20 bases separating them. Per germline, CDR1 SNHLY and CDR2 FYNNEI. The CDR3 is 15 amino acids. DNA of the CDR3: TGTGCCAGCCCCCCGTTTGCGGGATCCGGCTATGGCTACACCTTC. The encoded protein is CASPPFAGSGYGYTF.

The chain has TRBV9 and TRBJ1-2; a weak D match, TRBD1 (5 bases). The CDR3 consists of 14 residues. The V gene's germline CDR1 is SGDLS and CDR2 YYNGEE. V was shortened by 3 bases and J by 5 bases, with 14 bases between the two germline ends. The CDR3 loop reads CASSEGRSSYGYTF. CDR3 nucleotide sequence: TGTGCCAGCAGCGAGGGGAGATCCTCTTATGGCTACACCTTC.

CDR3 coding DNA: TGTGCCAGCAGCCTCCAACAGGGCACAGATACGCAGTATTTT. Residues: CASSLQQGTDTQYF. The rearrangement links TRBV7-3 to TRBJ2-3, with a tentative D call TRBD1 (5 bases). CDR1 is SGHTA, CDR2 FQGTGA, per germline. Trimming stripped 5 bases from V and 1 base from J, with 10 bases between. The length of the CDR3 is 14 residues.

This chain uses TRBV15 with TRBJ2-3, with no clear D. CDR1 and CDR2 from the germline V gene are LNHNV and YYDKDF (reference sequence). Trimming left V 3 bases short and J 3 bases short, with 16 bases between. This CDR3 is 16 amino acids long. DNA for the CDR3: TGTGCCACCAGCAGGAACTTGGGATTTTTAACAGATACGCAGTATTTT. Protein product: CATSRNLGFLTDTQYF.

The chain uses TRBV6-5 and TRBJ1-4; perhaps TRBD1 as D (5 bases). CDR1 MNHEY and CDR2 SVGAGI come from the germline V gene. V was clipped by 6 bases and J by 8 bases, with 19 bases between them. The CDR3 extends over 15 amino acids. CDR3 coding DNA: TGTGCCAGCAGCACGACCGCTATGGGGGGGGAAAAACTGTTTTTT. It yields the protein CASSTTAMGGEKLFF.

This chain connects TRBV7-8 to TRBJ2-7; maybe TRBD2 (5 bases). The V end lost 3 bases, the J end lost 5 bases, and 20 bases lay between the germline ends. The CDR3 loop spans 16 amino acids. Germline assignment: CDR1 SGHVS and CDR2 FQNEAQ. The CDR3 coding sequence is TGTGCCAGCAGCTTTGCGCTACAGTGGACTCACCACGAGCAGTACTTC. Protein: CASSFALQWTHHEQYF.